The clone carrying this T cell receptor (beta chain) showed up just once. This sample was taken from a study of blood T cell repertoires in COVID-19. Overall study: Some COVID-19 samples were acute and others convalescent; all came from the United States, Italy and Spain.

The CDR3 contains 15 residues. The V gene end was trimmed by 7 bases and the J gene end by 7 bases; junction bases not matched to a gene: 11. The V gene's germline CDR1 is MNHEY and CDR2 SMNVEV (reference sequence). Per the original data handling: Amplification of reference gene primers was used by the study to estimate nucleated cell counts. The assay was immunoSEQ multiplex PCR, and TCRdb's table has in-frame clones only and misses some. V and J calls and clone size are as listed in that table; D and trimming were resolved from the DNA. This sample has about 150,000 clones, with around 84% found just once.

Material: peripheral blood. This sequence joins TRBV27 and TRBJ2-1; 9 bases agree with TRBD1. The sequence came from a man older than 75 with acute or convalescent COVID-19. The CDR3 protein is CASTATGGKVNEQFF. In nucleotides, the CDR3 is TGTGCCAGCACTGCTACAGGGGGCAAGGTTAATGAGCAGTTCTTC.